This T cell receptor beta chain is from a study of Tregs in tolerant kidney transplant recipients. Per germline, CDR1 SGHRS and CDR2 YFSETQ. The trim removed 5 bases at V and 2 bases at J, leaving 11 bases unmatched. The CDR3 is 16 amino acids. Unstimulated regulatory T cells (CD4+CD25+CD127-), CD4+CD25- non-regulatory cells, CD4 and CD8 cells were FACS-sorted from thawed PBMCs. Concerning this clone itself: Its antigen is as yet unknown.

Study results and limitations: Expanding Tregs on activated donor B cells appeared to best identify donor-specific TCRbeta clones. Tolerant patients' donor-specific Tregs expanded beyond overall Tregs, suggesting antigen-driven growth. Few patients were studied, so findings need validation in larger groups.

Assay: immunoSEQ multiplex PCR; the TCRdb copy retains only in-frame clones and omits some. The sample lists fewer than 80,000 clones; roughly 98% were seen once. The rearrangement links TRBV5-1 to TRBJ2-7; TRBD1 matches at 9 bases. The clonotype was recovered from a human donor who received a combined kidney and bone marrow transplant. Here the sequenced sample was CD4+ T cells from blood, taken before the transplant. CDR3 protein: CASSVGPGQGTYEQYF. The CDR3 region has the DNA TGCGCCAGCAGTGTAGGCCCGGGACAGGGAACCTACGAGCAGTACTTC.